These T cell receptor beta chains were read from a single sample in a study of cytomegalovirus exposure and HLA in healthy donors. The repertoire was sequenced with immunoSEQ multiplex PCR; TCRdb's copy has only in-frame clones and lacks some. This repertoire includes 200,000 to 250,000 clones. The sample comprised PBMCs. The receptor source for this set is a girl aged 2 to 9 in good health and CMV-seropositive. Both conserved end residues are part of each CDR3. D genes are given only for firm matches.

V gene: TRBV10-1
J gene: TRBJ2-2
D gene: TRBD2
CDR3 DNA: TGCGCCAGCAGTGAGTATTCGAGCGGGACTTCCACCGGGGAGCTGTTTTTT
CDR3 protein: CASSEYSSGTSTGELFF

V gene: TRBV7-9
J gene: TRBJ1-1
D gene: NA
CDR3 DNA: TGTGCCAGCAGCTCGGTGGAGGGAGGATACACTGAAGCTTTCTTT
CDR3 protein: CASSSVEGGYTEAFF

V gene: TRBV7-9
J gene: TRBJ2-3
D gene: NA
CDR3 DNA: TGTGCCAGCAGCCCCCTCAGCCAGAGGTGGACAGATACGCAGTATTTT
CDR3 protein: CASSPLSQRWTDTQYF

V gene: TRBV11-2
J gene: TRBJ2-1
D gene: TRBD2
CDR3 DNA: TGTGCCAGCAGGAGTATAGCGGGAGGGCCCCACAATGAGCAGTTCTTC
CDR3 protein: CASRSIAGGPHNEQFF

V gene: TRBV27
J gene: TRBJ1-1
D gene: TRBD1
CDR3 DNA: TGTGCCAGCAGTTTATCGAGGACAGGGGGCACTGAAGCTTTCTTT
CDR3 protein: CASSLSRTGGTEAFF

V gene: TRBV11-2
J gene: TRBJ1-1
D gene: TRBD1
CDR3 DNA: TGTGCCAGCAGCCCGGACAGGGGAACTGAAGCTTTCTTT
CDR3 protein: CASSPDRGTEAFF

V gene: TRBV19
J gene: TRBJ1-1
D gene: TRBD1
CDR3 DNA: TGTGCCAGTAGTCTCCTACCGGGACAGACATTGAACACTGAAGCTTTCTTT
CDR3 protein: CASSLLPGQTLNTEAFF

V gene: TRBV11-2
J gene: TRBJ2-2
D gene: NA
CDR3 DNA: TGTGCCAGCAGCTCCTTCTCAGGGGCCGGGGAGCTGTTTTTT
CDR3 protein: CASSSFSGAGELFF

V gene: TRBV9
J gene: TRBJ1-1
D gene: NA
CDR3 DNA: TGTGCCAGCAGCGTGGCGGGGTGGAACACTGAAGCTTTCTTT
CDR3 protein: CASSVAGWNTEAFF

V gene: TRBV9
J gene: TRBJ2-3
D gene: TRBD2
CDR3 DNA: TGTGCCAGCAGCATATTAGCGGGAGGGCTTACAGATACGCAGTATTTT
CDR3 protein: CASSILAGGLTDTQYF

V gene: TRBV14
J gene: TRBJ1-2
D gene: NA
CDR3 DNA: TGTGCCAGCAGCCAAAGGTCCTCCCCGGGGGGTGGCTACACCTTC
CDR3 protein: CASSQRSSPGGGYTF

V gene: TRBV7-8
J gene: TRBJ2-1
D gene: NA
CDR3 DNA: TGTGCCAGCAGCTTACGGAGCGGCCTCAATGAGCAGTTCTTC
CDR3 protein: CASSLRSGLNEQFF

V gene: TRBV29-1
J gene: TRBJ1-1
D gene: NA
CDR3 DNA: TGCAGCGTGTTACAGTTCATGAACACTGAAGCTTTCTTT
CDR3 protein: CSVLQFMNTEAFF

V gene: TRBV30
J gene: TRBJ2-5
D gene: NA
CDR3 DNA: TGTGCCTGGCGGACTACGAAGGAAGAGACCCAGTACTTC
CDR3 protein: CAWRTTKEETQYF

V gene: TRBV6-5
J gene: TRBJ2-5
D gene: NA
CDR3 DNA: TGTGCCAGCAGTTTCGACAGCCTAGAGACCCAGTACTTC
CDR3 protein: CASSFDSLETQYF

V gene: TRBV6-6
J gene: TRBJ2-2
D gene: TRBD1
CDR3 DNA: TGTGCCAGCGGCCTGACAGGGGGCCTTACCGGGGAGCTGTTTTTT
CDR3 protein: CASGLTGGLTGELFF

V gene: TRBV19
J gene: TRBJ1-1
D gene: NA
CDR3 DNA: TGTGCCAGTAGAGTGGGGACATTGAACACTGAAGCTTTCTTT
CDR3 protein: CASRVGTLNTEAFF

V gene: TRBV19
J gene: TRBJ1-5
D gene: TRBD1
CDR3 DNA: TGTGCCAGTAGGATACCAGGGGGCCATCAGCCCCAGCATTTT
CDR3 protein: CASRIPGGHQPQHF

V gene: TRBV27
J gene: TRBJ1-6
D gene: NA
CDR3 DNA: TGTGCCAGCAGTTCCCCCACAGGGTTGGTTTCACCCCTCCACTTT
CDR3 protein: CASSSPTGLVSPLHF

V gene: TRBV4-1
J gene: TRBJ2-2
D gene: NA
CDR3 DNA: TGCGCCAGCAGCCAAAATAGCGGAAATGTTGGCGGGGAGCTGTTTTTT
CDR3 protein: CASSQNSGNVGGELFF

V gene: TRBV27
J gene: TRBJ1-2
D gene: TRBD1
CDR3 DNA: TGTGCCAGCAGTGATGGGACAGGGTTTGTCTATGGCTACACCTTC
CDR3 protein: CASSDGTGFVYGYTF

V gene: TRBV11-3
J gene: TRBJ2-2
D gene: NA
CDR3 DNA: TGTGCCAGCAGCTTAGTGGCAGGAGGAGGCACCGGGGAGCTGTTTTTT
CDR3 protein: CASSLVAGGGTGELFF

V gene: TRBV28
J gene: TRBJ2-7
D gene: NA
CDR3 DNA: TGTGCCAGCAGTTTCGGAGTATACGAGCAGTACTTC
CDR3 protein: CASSFGVYEQYF

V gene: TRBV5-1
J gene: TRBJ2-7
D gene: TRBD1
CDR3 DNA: TGCGCCAGCAGCCTGGGGACAGGAAGCTCCTACGAGCAGTACTTC
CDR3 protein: CASSLGTGSSYEQYF

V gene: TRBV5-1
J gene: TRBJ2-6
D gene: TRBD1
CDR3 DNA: TGCGCCAGCAGCTTGCCAGGGGGCTCTGGGGCCAACGTCCTGACTTTC
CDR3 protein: CASSLPGGSGANVLTF

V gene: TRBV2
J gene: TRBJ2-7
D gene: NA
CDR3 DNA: TGTGCCAGCAGTGGGACGGGACACCCCGGCGAGCAGTACTTC
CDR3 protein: CASSGTGHPGEQYF

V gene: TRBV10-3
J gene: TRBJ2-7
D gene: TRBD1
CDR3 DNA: TGTGCCATCAGAGGACAGGGGAGCTCCTACGAGCAGTACTTC
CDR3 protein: CAIRGQGSSYEQYF

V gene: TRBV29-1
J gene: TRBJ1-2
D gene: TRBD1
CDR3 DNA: TGCAGCGTTGACAGGGGGCAATCTGGCTACACCTTC
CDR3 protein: CSVDRGQSGYTF

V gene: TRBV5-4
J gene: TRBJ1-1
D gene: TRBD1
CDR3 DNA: TGTGCCAGCAGCTTTTTTGGGGGACAGAAGAACACTGAAGCTTTCTTT
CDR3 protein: CASSFFGGQKNTEAFF